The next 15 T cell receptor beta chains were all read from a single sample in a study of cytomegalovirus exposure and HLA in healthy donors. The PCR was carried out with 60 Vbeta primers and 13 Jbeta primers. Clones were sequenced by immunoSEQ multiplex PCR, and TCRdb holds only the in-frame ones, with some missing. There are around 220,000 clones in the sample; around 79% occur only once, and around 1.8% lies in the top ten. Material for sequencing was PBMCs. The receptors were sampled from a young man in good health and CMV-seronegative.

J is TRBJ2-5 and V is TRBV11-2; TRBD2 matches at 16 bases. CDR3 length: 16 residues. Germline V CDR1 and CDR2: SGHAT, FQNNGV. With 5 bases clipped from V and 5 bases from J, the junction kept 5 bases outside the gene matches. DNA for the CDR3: TGTGCCAGCAGCCCGGGACTAGCGGGGGGGCCTGAGACCCAGTACTTC. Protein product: CASSPGLAGGPETQYF.

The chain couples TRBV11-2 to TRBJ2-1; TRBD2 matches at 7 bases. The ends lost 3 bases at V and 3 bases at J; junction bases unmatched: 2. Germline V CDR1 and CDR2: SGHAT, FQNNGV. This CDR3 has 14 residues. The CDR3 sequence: CASSLASGYNEQFF. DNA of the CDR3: TGTGCCAGCAGCTTGGCTAGCGGCTACAATGAGCAGTTCTTC.

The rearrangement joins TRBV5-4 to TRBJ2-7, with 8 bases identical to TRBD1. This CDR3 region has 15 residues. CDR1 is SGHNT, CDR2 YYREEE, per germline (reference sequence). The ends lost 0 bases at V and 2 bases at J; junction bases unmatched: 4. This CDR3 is CASSLGGQVTYEQYF. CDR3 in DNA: TGTGCCAGCAGCTTGGGGGGACAGGTAACCTACGAGCAGTACTTC.

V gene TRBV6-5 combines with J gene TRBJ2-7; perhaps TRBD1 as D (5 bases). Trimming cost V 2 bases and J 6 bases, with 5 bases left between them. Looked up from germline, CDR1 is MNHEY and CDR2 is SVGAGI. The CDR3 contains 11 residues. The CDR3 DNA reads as TGTGCCAGCAGTTACCAGGGCGAGCAGTACTTC. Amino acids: CASSYQGEQYF.

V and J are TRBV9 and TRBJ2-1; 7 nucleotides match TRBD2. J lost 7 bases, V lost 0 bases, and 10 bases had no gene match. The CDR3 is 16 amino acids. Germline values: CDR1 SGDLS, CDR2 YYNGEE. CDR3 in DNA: TGTGCCAGCAGCGTAGGGGCGGGAGTGCGTTCGAATGAGCAGTTCTTC. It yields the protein CASSVGAGVRSNEQFF.

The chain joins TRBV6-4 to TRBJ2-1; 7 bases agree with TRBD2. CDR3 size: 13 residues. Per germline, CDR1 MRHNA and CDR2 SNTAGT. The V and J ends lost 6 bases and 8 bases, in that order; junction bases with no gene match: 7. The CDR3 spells CASSDRAGYEQFF. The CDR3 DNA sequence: TGTGCCAGCAGCGACCGAGCGGGATATGAGCAGTTCTTC.

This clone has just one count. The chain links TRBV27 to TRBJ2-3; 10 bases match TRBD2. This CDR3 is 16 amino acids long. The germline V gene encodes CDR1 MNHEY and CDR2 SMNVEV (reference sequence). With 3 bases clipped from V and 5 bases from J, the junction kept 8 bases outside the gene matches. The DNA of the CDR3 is TGTGCCAGCAGTTTGAGAGCGGGAGGGCCGAGAGATACGCAGTATTTT. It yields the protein CASSLRAGGPRDTQYF.

CDR3 coding DNA: TGTGCCTGCCACCACGACAGGGCGGATGATGGCTACACCTTC. Its protein product is CACHHDRADDGYTF. The chain couples TRBV30 to TRBJ1-2, with 7 bases identical to TRBD1. The germline gives CDR1 GTSNPN, CDR2 SVGIG (reference sequence). Trimming removed 6 bases from V and 6 bases from J; junction bases left unmatched: 13. This CDR3 contains 14 residues.

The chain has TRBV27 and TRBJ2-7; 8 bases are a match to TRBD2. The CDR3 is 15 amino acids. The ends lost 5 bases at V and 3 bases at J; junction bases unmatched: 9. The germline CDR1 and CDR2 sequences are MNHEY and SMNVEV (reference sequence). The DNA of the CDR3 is TGTGCCAGCAGTCCCGGGACTAGTGATGACTACGAGCAGTACTTC. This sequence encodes CASSPGTSDDYEQYF.

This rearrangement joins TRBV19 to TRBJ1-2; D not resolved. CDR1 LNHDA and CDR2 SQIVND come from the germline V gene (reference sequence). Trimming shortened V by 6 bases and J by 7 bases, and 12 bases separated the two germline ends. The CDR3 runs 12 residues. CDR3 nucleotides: TGTGCCAGTAGGGCGGGCGCGGGTGGCTACACCTTC. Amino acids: CASRAGAGGYTF.

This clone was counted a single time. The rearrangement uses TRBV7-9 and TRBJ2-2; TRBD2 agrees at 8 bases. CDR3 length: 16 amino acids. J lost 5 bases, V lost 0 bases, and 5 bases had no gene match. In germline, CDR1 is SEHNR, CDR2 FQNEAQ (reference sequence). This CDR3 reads CASSLARGGRTGELFF. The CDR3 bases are TGTGCCAGCAGCTTAGCGAGGGGCGGGAGGACCGGGGAGCTGTTTTTT.

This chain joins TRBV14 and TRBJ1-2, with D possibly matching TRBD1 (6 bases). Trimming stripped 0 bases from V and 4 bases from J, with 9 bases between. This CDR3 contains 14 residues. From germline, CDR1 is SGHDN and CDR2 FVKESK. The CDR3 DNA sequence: TGTGCCAGCAGCCAAGACGGGGGGGCCTATGGCTACACCTTC. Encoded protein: CASSQDGGAYGYTF. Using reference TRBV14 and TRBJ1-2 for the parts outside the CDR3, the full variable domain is EAGVTQFPSHSVIEKGQTVTLRCDPISGHDNLYWYRRVMGKEIKFLLHFVKESKQDESGMPNNRFLAERTGGTYSTLKVQPAELEDSGVYFCASSQDGGAYGYTFGSGTRLTVV.

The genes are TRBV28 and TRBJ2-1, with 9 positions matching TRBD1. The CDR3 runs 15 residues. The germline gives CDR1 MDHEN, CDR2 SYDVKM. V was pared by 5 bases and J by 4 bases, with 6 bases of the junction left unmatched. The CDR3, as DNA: TGTGCCAGCAGTCGCGACAGGGGGGTTTACAATGAGCAGTTCTTC. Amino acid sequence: CASSRDRGVYNEQFF.

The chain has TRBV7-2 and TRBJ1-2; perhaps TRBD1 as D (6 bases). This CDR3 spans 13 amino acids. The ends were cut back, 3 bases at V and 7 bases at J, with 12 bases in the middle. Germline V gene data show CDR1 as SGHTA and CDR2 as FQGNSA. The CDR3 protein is CASSFDRLPGYTF. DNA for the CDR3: TGTGCCAGCAGCTTTGACAGGCTCCCTGGCTACACCTTC.

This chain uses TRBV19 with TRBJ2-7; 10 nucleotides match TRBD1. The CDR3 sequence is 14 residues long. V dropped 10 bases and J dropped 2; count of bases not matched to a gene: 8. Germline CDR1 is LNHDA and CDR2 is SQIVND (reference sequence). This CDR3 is CATSGGQGPYEQYF. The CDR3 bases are TGTGCCACCTCGGGGGGACAGGGGCCCTACGAGCAGTACTTC. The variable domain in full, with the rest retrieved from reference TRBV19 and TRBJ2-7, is DGGITQSPKYLFRKEGQNVTLSCEQNLNHDAMYWYRQDPGQGLRLIYYSQIVNDFQKGDIAEGYSVSREKKESFPLTVTSAQKNPTAFYLCATSGGQGPYEQYFGPGTRLTVT.